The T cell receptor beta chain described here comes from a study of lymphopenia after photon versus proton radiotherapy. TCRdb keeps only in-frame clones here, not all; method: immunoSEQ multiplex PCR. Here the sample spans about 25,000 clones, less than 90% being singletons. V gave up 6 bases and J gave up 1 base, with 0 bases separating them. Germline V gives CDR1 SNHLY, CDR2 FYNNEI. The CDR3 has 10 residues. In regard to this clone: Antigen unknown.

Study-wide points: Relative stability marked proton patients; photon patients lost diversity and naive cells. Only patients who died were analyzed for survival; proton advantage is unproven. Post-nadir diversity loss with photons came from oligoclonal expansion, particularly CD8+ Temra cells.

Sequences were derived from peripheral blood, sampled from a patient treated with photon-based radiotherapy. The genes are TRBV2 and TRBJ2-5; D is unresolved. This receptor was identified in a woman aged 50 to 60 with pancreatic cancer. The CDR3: CASSQETQYF. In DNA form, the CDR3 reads TGTGCCAGCAGCCAAGAGACCCAGTACTTC. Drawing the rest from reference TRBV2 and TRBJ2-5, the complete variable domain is EPEVTQTPSHQVTQMGQEVILRCVPISNHLYFYWYRQILGQKVEFLVSFYNNEISEKSEIFDDQFSVERPDGSNFTLKIRSTKLEDSAMYFCASSQETQYFGPGTRLLVL.